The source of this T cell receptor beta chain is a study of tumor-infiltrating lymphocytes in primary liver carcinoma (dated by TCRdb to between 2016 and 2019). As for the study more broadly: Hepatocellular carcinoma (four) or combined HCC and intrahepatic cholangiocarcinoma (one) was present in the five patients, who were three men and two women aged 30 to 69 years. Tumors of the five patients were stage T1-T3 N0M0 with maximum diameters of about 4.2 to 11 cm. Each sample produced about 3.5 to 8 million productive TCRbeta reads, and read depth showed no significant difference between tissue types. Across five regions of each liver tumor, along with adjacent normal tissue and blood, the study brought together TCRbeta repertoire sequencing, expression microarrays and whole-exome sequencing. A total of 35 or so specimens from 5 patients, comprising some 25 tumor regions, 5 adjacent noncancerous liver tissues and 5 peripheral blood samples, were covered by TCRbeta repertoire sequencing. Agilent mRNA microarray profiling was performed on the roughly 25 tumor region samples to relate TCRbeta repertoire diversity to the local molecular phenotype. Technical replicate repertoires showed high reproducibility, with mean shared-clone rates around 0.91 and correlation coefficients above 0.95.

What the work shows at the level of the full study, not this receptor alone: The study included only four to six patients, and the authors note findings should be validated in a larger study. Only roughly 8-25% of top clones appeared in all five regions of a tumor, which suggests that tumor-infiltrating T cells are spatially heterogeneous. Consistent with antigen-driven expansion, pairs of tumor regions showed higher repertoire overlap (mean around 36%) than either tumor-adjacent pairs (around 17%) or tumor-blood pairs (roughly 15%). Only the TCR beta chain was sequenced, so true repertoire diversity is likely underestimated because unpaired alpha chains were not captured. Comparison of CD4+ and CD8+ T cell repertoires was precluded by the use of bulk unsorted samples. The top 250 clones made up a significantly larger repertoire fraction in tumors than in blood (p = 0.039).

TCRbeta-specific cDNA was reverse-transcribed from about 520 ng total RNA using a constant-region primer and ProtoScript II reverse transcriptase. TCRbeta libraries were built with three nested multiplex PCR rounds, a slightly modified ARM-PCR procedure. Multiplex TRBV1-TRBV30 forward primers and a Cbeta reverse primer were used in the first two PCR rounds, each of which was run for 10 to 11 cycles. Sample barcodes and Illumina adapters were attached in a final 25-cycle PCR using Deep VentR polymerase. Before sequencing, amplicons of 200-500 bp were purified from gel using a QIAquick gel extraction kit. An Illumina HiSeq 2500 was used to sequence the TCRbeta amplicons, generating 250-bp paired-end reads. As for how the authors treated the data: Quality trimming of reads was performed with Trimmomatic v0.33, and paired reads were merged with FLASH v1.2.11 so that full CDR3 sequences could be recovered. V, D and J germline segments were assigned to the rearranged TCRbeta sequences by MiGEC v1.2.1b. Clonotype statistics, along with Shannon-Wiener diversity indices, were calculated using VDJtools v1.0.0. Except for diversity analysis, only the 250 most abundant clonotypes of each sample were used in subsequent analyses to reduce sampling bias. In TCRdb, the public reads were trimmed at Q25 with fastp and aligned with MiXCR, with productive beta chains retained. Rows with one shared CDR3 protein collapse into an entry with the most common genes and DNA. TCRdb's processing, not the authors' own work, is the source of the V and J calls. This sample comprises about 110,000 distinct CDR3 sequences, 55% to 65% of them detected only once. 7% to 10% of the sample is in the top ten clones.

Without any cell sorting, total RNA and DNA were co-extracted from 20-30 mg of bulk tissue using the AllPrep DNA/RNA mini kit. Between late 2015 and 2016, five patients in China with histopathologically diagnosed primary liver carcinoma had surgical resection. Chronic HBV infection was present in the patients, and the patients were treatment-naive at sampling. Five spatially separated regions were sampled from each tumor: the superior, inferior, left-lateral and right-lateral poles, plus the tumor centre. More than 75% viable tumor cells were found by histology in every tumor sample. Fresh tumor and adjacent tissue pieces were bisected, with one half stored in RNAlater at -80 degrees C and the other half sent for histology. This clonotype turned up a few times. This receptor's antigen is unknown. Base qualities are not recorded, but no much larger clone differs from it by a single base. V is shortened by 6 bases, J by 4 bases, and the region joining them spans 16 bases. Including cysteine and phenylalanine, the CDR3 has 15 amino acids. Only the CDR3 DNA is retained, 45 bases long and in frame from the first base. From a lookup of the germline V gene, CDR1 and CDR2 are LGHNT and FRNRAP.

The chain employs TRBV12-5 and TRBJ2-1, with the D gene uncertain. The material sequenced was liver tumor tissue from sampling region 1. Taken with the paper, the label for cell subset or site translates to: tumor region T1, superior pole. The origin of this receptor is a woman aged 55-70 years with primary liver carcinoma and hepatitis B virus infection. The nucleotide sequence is TGTGCTAGTGGCCAGATTGGCGGCCTATACAATGAGCAGTTCTTC. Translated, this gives CASGQIGGLYNEQFF. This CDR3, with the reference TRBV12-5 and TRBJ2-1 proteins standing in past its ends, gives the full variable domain DARVTQTPRHKVTEMGQEVTMRCQPILGHNTVFWYRQTMMQGLELLAYFRNRAPLDDSGMPKDRFSAEMPDATLATLKIQPSEPRDSAVYFCASGQIGGLYNEQFFGPGTRLTVL.